A selection of T cell receptor beta chains follows, all from one sample in a study of radiotherapy plus CTLA-4 blockade in lung cancer. TCRdb's copy holds only in-frame clones and misses some; the assay was immunoSEQ multiplex PCR. The table records approximately 49,000 clones, roughly 84% of them present only once. Here the sequenced sample was peripheral blood, taken from a patient treated with radiotherapy plus ipilimumab. The source of these receptors is a human donor with non-small cell lung cancer whose response to radiotherapy plus ipilimumab could not be evaluated. CDR3s include the opening cysteine and the closing phenylalanine or tryptophan. A D gene is named only where the DNA matches it firmly. For some rows the clone size is stated as once, few or many, or as a class when expanded; others skip it.

V	J	D	size	CDR3	DNA
TRBV7-8	TRBJ2-2	-	-	CASSLGGINTGELFF	TGTGCCAGCAGCTTAGGAGGCATTAACACCGGGGAGCTGTTTTTT
TRBV11-2	TRBJ1-5	TRBD1	once	CASSKQGASNQPQHF	TGTGCCAGCAGCAAACAGGGGGCGAGCAATCAGCCCCAGCATTTT
TRBV13	TRBJ1-2	-	few	CASSLEYGGRNYGYTF	TGTGCCAGCAGCTTAGAATACGGGGGGAGGAACTATGGCTACACCTTC
TRBV27	TRBJ1-5	-	-	CASSSGQMGGQPQHF	TGTGCCAGCAGTTCTGGACAAATGGGGGGTCAGCCCCAGCATTTT
TRBV5-4	TRBJ2-5	TRBD2	-	CASSGLAGGETQYF	TGTGCCAGCAGCGGATTGGCGGGGGGGGAGACCCAGTACTTC
TRBV6-1	TRBJ2-7	-	-	CASSSSWSYEQYF	TGTGCCAGCAGCTCCTCATGGAGCTACGAGCAGTACTTC
TRBV27	TRBJ2-7	-	-	CASSVYREGREQYF	TGTGCCAGCAGTGTGTACAGGGAGGGGCGCGAGCAGTACTTC
TRBV10-3	TRBJ2-7	-	few	CAISGTATYEQYF	TGTGCCATCAGTGGGACAGCTACCTACGAGCAGTACTTC
TRBV5-1	TRBJ1-2	TRBD1	-	CASSSWTGINYGYTF	TGCGCCAGCAGCTCCTGGACAGGAATTAACTATGGCTACACCTTC
TRBV28	TRBJ1-1	-	-	CASSPAGDGGTEAFF	TGTGCCAGCAGTCCCGCAGGGGATGGGGGCACTGAAGCTTTCTTT
TRBV28	TRBJ2-7	TRBD1	-	CASSLNLGQGSYEQYF	TGTGCCAGCAGTTTAAATCTGGGACAGGGATCCTACGAGCAGTACTTC
TRBV9	TRBJ2-7	-	-	CASSVGPKSYEQYF	TGTGCCAGCAGCGTAGGGCCCAAGTCCTACGAGCAGTACTTC
TRBV7-3	TRBJ2-1	-	-	CASSYIQDDEQFF	TGTGCCAGCAGCTACATACAGGACGATGAGCAGTTCTTC
TRBV28	TRBJ2-5	TRBD2	-	CASSSRILAGGQETQYF	TGTGCCAGCAGTTCCCGCATACTAGCGGGAGGGCAAGAGACCCAGTACTTC
TRBV30	TRBJ1-4	TRBD1	-	CAWNRAGGEKLFF	TGTGCCTGGAATAGGGCAGGGGGTGAAAAACTGTTTTTT
TRBV5-1	TRBJ1-2	TRBD1	-	CASSLRGMTGPYGYTF	TGCGCCAGCAGCTTGCGGGGTATGACAGGGCCCTATGGCTACACCTTC
TRBV28	TRBJ1-2	-	once	CASSFGQTYGYTF	TGTGCCAGCAGCTTCGGACAGACCTATGGCTACACCTTC
TRBV10-3	TRBJ2-7	TRBD2	few	CAISEWFGGLAADEQYF	TGTGCCATCAGTGAGTGGTTTGGTGGACTAGCGGCCGACGAGCAGTACTTC
TRBV6-1	TRBJ2-7	-	-	CASSQRRLYEQYF	TGTGCCAGCAGTCAAAGAAGACTCTACGAGCAGTACTTC
TRBV12-5	TRBJ2-7	TRBD1	few	CASGPGTGFFYEQYF	TGTGCTAGTGGTCCCGGGACAGGCTTCTTCTACGAGCAGTACTTC
TRBV4-1	TRBJ2-3	TRBD2	-	CASSRGGGPTDTQYF	TGCGCCAGCTCCCGGGGGGGAGGGCCCACAGATACGCAGTATTTT
TRBV4-1	TRBJ2-4	-	-	CASSQAERAGNIQYF	TGCGCCAGCAGCCAAGCCGAGAGAGCAGGGAACATTCAGTACTTC
TRBV21-1	TRBJ2-1	-	-	CASSKGTSSPYNEQFF	TGTGCCAGCAGCAAGGGGACTAGCAGTCCCTACAATGAGCAGTTCTTC
TRBV28	TRBJ1-4	TRBD1	-	CASRTDRAGEKLFF	TGTGCCAGCAGGACAGACAGGGCGGGAGAAAAACTGTTTTTT
TRBV9	TRBJ2-2	-	-	CASSVGGSDTGELFF	TGTGCCAGCAGCGTAGGAGGCTCAGACACCGGGGAGCTGTTTTTT
TRBV4-3	TRBJ2-1	-	once	CASSQRGHSYNEQFF	TGCGCCAGCAGCCAGAGAGGACACTCCTACAATGAGCAGTTCTTC
TRBV6-5	TRBJ1-1	-	once	CASSYGRYSEAFF	TGTGCCAGCAGTTACGGCAGGTATAGTGAAGCTTTCTTT
TRBV13	TRBJ2-7	TRBD1	-	CASSLQQGAYEQYF	TGTGCCAGCAGCTTACAACAGGGGGCGTACGAGCAGTACTTC
TRBV27	TRBJ2-3	TRBD2	-	CASSLGTSGTDTQYF	TGTGCCAGCAGCCTCGGGACTAGCGGTACAGATACGCAGTATTTT
TRBV2	TRBJ1-6	-	-	CASSEAPRGGSPLHF	TGTGCCAGCAGTGAAGCCCCCAGGGGTGGTTCACCCCTCCACTTT
TRBV30	TRBJ1-4	TRBD1	few	CAWTRQGYGEKLFF	TGTGCCTGGACCCGACAGGGGTATGGTGAAAAACTGTTTTTT
TRBV7-9	TRBJ2-3	TRBD2	-	CASNMVVAGGGLSADTQYF	TGTGCCAGCAACATGGTGGTCGCGGGAGGTGGGTTGTCGGCAGATACGCAGTATTTT
TRBV4-1	TRBJ2-7	-	few	CASSQDPQAQGEQYF	TGCGCCAGCAGCCAAGACCCGCAGGCCCAGGGGGAGCAGTACTTC
TRBV19	TRBJ2-1	-	-	CASRIMTGSYNEQFF	TGTGCCAGTAGAATTATGACAGGCTCCTACAATGAGCAGTTCTTC
TRBV19	TRBJ1-1	-	-	CASSPRRLGEIEAFF	TGTGCCAGTAGTCCCCGAAGATTAGGGGAAATTGAAGCTTTCTTT
TRBV11-2	TRBJ2-7	TRBD2	-	CASSLGTSGFYEQYF	TGTGCCAGCAGCTTAGGGACTAGCGGTTTCTACGAGCAGTACTTC
TRBV27	TRBJ2-7	-	-	CASSLSAGYEQYF	TGTGCCAGCAGTTTATCGGCGGGGTACGAGCAGTACTTC
TRBV2	TRBJ1-5	-	once	CASSAGPKSNQPQHF	TGTGCCAGCAGTGCAGGGCCCAAGAGCAATCAGCCCCAGCATTTT
TRBV10-1	TRBJ2-7	-	-	CASSLGSSYEQYF	TGCGCCAGCAGTCTCGGGAGCTCCTACGAGCAGTACTTC
TRBV27	TRBJ2-7	TRBD1	once	CASRPEQGSYEQYF	TGTGCCAGCAGACCGGAACAGGGGAGCTACGAGCAGTACTTC
TRBV7-2	TRBJ1-5	TRBD1	-	CASSLETGGNQPQHF	TGTGCCAGCAGCTTAGAGACAGGGGGCAATCAGCCCCAGCATTTT
TRBV5-6	TRBJ1-5	-	-	CASSLLNDPGQPQHF	TGTGCCAGCAGCCTCTTGAACGACCCAGGTCAGCCCCAGCATTTT
TRBV6-6	TRBJ1-3	TRBD1	-	CASTLQGIPAGNTIYF	TGTGCCAGCACCCTACAGGGGATTCCAGCTGGAAACACCATATATTTT
TRBV5-1	TRBJ1-2	TRBD1	-	CASSPDPGQGLGGYTF	TGCGCCAGCAGCCCCGACCCGGGACAGGGGCTAGGCGGCTACACCTTC
TRBV19	TRBJ1-2	-	once	CASRSGNLDYGYTF	TGTGCCAGCCGCTCGGGGAATTTGGACTATGGCTACACCTTC
TRBV6-6	TRBJ1-4	-	-	CASSSRGGAREKLFF	TGTGCCAGCAGTTCCCGGGGGGGGGCGCGTGAAAAACTGTTTTTT
TRBV6-1	TRBJ1-3	TRBD1	-	CASSAPGQGPRNGNTIYF	TGTGCCAGCAGTGCGCCGGGACAGGGGCCAAGGAACGGAAACACCATATATTTT
TRBV19	TRBJ1-5	TRBD1	-	CASSQQGTGQPQHF	TGTGCCAGTAGTCAACAGGGGACGGGCCAGCCCCAGCATTTT
TRBV10-3	TRBJ2-1	-	-	CATEGRGLMNEQFF	TGTGCCACCGAGGGGAGGGGGTTAATGAATGAGCAGTTCTTC
TRBV7-2	TRBJ1-5	-	few	CASSQDGRGNQPQHF	TGTGCCAGCAGCCAAGACGGCAGGGGCAATCAGCCCCAGCATTTT
TRBV11-2	TRBJ2-2	-	-	CASSFRGANTGELFF	TGTGCCAGCAGCTTCAGGGGGGCGAACACCGGGGAGCTGTTTTTT
TRBV7-2	TRBJ1-2	-	-	CASSLAQGHYGYTF	TGTGCCAGCAGCTTAGCGCAGGGTCACTATGGCTACACCTTC
TRBV28	TRBJ2-1	-	-	CASSLRRGEQFF	TGTGCCAGCAGTCTGAGGAGGGGTGAGCAGTTCTTC
TRBV7-2	TRBJ1-5	-	-	CASSRNQGSNQPQHF	TGTGCCAGCAGCCGAAATCAGGGAAGCAATCAGCCCCAGCATTTT